These 2 T cell receptor beta chains were sequenced from one sample in a study of blood T cell repertoires in COVID-19 (TCRdb year 2020). Library preparation was by the immunoSEQ multiplex PCR assay. What TCRdb holds here is the immuneACCESS table cut down to in-frame rearrangements. Part of the clones is not present; checked against another copy, under half of the missing clones reflect an unresolved V gene, and the others are unexplained. For this sample the table gives fewer than 200,000 clones, of which over 80% were detected only once. The top ten constitute about 4.6% of the sample. Sample: PBMCs or T cells enriched from blood (not recorded which). These receptors were taken from a woman between 50 and 59 years old who had recovered from COVID-19.

This chain connects TRBV12-3 or TRBV12-4 to TRBJ1-1; the D gene is possibly TRBD1 (5 bases). V dropped 7 bases and J dropped 1 base, with 10 bases sitting between them. The CDR3 has 13 residues. The CDR3 nucleotides read TGTGCCAGCACCATAACAGGGAACACTGAAGCTTTCTTT. It encodes CASTITGNTEAFF.

This clone occurred a few times. The gene calls are TRBV5-1 and TRBJ1-2; D is uncertain. With 0 bases removed from V and 0 bases from J, the gap between germline ends came to 9 bases. CDR3 length: 15 amino acids. CDR1 is SGHRS and CDR2 is YFSETQ in the germline V gene. CDR3 in DNA: TGCGCCAGCAGCTTGGAGGCGGTGGCTAACTATGGCTACACCTTC. It codes for CASSLEAVANYGYTF.